The clone carrying this T cell receptor beta chain was counted between two and nine times. Its specificity is unknown. This entry belongs to a study of neurological immune-mediated disorders. The authors made cDNA by 5'RACE with 10-nucleotide random UMIs. Using its own MiXCR run on the 5' RACE reads, TCRdb lists one record per CDR3 protein. This sample has roughly 36,000 distinct CDR3 sequences, with 14% found just once. Trimming took 1 base from V and 0 from J, leaving 15 bases between them. This CDR3 is built from 17 residues. From germline, CDR1 is SGHRS and CDR2 YFSETQ. Broader study findings: The highest TCR clonal expansion occurred in HTLV-1-associated myelopathy; multiple sclerosis fell below healthy controls. Expanded clones shared no CDR3 amino acid sequences across subjects, suggesting private repertoires in all groups.

The unsorted libraries were prepared from 2 million PBMCs (stored at -80 C). Sequenced input: PBMCs. The source of this sequence is a woman between 50 and 59 years old with HTLV-1-associated myelopathy (HAM/TSP). V gene TRBV5-1 combines with J gene TRBJ2-3; D perhaps matches TRBD2 (5 bases). Here the CDR3 reads CASSLSASGSSTDTQYF. The DNA of the CDR3 is TGCGCCAGCAGCTTGTCAGCGAGCGGCTCTAGCACAGATACGCAGTATTTT.